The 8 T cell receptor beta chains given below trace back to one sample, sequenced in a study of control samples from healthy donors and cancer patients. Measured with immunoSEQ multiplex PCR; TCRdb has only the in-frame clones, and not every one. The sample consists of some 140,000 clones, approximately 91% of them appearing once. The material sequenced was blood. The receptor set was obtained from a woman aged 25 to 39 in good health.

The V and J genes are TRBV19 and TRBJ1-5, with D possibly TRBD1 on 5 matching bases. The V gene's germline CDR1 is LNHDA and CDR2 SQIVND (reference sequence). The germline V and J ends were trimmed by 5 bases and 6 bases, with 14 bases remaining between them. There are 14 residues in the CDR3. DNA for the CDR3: TGTGCCAGTAGTGACCGTTGGCAGGGTCAGCCCCAGCATTTT. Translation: CASSDRWQGQPQHF.

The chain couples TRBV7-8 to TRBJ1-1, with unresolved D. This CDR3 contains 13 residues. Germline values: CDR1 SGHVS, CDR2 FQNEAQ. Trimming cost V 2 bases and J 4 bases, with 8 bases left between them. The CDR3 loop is CASSLRDGTEAFF. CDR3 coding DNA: TGTGCCAGCAGCTTAAGGGATGGCACTGAAGCTTTCTTT.

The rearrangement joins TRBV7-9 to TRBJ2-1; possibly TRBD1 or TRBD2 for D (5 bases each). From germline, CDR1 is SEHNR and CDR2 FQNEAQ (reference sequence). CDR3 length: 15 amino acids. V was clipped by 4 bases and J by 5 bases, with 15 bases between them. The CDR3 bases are TGTGCCAGCAGCTCTACGGGGCAACCAAACAATGAGCAGTTCTTC. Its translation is CASSSTGQPNNEQFF. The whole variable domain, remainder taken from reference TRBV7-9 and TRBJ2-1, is DTGVSQNPRHKITKRGQNVTFRCDPISEHNRLYWYRQTLGQGPEFLTYFQNEAQLEKSRLLSDRFSAERPKGSFSTLEIQRTEQGDSAMYLCASSSTGQPNNEQFFGPGTRLTVL.

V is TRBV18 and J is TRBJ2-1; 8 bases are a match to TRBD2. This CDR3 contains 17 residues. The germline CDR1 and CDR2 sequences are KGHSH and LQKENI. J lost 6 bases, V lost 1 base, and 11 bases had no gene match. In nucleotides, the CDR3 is TGTGCCAGCTCACCACGAAGACTCAATAGCGGGACCAATGAGCAGTTCTTC. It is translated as CASSPRRLNSGTNEQFF.

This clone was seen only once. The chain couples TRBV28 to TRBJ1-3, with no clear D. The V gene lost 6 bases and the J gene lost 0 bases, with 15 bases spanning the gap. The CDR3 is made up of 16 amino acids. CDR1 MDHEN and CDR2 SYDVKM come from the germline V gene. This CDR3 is CASSPRPGYSGNTIYF. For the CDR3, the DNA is TGTGCCAGCAGCCCTAGGCCGGGTTACTCTGGAAACACCATATATTTT.

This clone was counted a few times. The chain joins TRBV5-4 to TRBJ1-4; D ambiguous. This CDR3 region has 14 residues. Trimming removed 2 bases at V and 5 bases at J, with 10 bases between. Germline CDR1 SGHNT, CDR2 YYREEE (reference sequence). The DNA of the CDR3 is TGTGCCAGCAGCTTCGGCGGATACAATGAAAAACTGTTTTTT. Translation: CASSFGGYNEKLFF.

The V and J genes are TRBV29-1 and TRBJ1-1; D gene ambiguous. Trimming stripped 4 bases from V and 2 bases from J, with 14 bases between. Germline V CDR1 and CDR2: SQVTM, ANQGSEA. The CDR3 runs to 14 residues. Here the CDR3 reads CSVGDLRSNTEAFF. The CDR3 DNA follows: TGCAGCGTTGGAGATCTCAGGAGTAACACTGAAGCTTTCTTT.

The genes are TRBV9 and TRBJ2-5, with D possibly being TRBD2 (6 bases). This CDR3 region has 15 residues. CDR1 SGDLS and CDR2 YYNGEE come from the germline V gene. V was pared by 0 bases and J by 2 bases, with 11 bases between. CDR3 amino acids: CASSVGWGGQETQYF. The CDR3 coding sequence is TGTGCCAGCAGCGTAGGTTGGGGAGGACAAGAGACCCAGTACTTC.